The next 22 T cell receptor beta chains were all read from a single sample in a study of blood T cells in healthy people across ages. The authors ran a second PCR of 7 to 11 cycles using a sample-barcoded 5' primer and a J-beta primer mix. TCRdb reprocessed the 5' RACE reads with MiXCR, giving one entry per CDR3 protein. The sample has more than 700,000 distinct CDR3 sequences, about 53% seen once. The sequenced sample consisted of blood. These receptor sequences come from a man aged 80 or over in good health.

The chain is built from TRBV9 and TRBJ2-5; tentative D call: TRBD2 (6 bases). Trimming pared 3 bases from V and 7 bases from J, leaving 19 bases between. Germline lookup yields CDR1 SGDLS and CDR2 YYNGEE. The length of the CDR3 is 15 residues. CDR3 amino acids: CASSANSGTEGTQYF. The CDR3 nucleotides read TGTGCCAGCAGCGCGAATTCAGGGACGGAGGGGACCCAGTACTTC.

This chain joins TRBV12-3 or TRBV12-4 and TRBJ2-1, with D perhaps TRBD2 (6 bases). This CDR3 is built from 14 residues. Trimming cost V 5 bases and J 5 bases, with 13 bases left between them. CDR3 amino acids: CASSPYGSHNEQFF. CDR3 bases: TGTGCCAGCAGTCCATACGGGAGTCACAATGAGCAGTTCTTC.

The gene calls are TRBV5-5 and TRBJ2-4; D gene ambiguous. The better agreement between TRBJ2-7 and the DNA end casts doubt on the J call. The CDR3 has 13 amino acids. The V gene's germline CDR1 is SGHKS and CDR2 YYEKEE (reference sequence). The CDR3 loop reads CASSPITRYEQYF. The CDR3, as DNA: TGTGCCAGCAGCCCCATCACGAGATACGAGCAGTACTTC.

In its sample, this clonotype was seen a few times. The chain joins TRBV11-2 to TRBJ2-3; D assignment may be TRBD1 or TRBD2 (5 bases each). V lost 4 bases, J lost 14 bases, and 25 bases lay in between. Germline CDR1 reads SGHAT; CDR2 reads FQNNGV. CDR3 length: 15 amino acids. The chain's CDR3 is CASSSITGTHRYAYF. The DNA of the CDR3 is TGTGCCAGCAGCTCAATAACCGGGACGCACAGATACGCGTATTTT. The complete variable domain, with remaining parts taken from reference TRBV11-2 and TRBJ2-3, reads EAGVAQSPRYKIIEKRQSVAFWCNPISGHATLYWYQQILGQGPKLLIQFQNNGVVDDSQLPKDRFSAERLKGVDSTLKIQPAKLEDSAVYLCASSSITGTHRYAYFGPGTRLTVL.

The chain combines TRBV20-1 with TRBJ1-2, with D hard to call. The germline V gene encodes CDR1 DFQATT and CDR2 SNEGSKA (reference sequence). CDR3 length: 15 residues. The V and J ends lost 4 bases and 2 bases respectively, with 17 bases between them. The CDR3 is CSATYPISGNYGYTF. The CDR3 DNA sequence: TGCAGTGCTACATACCCCATCTCGGGGAACTATGGCTACACCTTC.

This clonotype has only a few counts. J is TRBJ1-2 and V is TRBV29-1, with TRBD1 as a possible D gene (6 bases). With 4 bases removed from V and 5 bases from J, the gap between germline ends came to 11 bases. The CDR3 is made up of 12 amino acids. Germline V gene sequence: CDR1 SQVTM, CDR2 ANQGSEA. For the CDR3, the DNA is TGCAGCGTTGCAGGGGCCCCGTATGGCTACACCTTC. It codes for CSVAGAPYGYTF.

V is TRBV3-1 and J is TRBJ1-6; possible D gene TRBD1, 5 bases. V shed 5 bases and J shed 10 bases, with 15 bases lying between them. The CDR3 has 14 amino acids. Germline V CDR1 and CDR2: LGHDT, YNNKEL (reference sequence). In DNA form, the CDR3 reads TGTGCCAGCAGCTCGACGGGGCGAAACTCACCCCTCCACTTT. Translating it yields CASSSTGRNSPLHF. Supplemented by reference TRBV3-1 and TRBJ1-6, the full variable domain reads DTAVSQTPKYLVTQMGNDKSIKCEQNLGHDTMYWYKQDSKKFLKIMFSYNNKELIINETVPNRFSPKSPDKAHLNLHINSLELGDSAVYFCASSSTGRNSPLHFGNGTRLTVT.

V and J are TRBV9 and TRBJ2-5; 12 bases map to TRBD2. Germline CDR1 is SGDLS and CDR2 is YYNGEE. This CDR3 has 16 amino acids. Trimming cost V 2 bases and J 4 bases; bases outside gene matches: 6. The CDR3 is CASSVLAGGQRETQYF. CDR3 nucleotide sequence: TGTGCCAGCAGCGTGCTAGCGGGAGGGCAGCGAGAGACCCAGTACTTC.

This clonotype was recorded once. The CDR3 loop is CASSGSADKAYNEQFF. CDR3 DNA sequence: TGTGCCAGCAGTGGCTCGGCGGACAAGGCCTACAATGAGCAGTTCTTC. The rearrangement uses TRBV6-4 and TRBJ2-1; a possible D gene is TRBD1 (5 bases). This CDR3 spans 16 amino acids. V was trimmed by 4 bases and J by 2 bases, leaving 15 bases between them. From germline, CDR1 is MRHNA and CDR2 SNTAGT.

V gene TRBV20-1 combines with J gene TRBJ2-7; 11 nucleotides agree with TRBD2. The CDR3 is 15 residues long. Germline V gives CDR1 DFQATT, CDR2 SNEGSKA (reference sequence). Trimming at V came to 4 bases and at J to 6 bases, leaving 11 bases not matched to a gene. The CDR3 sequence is CSANGGSGRAREQYF. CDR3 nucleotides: TGCAGTGCTAATGGAGGTAGCGGGAGGGCCCGCGAGCAGTACTTC.

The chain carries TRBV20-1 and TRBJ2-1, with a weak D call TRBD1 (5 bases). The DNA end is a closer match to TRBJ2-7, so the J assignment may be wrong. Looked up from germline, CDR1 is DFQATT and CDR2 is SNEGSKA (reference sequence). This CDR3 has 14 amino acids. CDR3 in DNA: TGCAGTGCTAGGGGGCCACCCTCCTACAATGAGCAGTACTTC. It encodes CSARGPPSYNEQYF.

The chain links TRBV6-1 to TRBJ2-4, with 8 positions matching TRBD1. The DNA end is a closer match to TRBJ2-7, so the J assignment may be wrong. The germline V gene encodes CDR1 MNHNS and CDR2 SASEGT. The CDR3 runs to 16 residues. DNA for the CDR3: TGTGCCAGCAGTCCACCACAGGGGGGACTCTTCAACGAGCAGTACTTC. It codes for CASSPPQGGLFNEQYF.

CDR3 amino acids: CASSYTGGDTDTQYF. The CDR3, as DNA: TGTGCCAGCAGTTATACAGGGGGCGACACAGATACGCAGTATTTT. This chain links TRBV28 with TRBJ2-3; 9 bases map to TRBD1. Germline V CDR1 and CDR2: MDHEN, SYDVKM. V was clipped by 4 bases and J by 2 bases; unmatched bases: 4. CDR3 length: 15 amino acids.

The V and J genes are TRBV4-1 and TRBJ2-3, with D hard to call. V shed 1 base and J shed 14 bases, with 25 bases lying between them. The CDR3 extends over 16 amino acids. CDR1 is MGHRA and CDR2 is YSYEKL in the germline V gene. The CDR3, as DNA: TGCGCCAGCAGCCAAGTTGGGCGGAGCCGGCACAGATACGCGTATTTT. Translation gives CASSQVGRSRHRYAYF.

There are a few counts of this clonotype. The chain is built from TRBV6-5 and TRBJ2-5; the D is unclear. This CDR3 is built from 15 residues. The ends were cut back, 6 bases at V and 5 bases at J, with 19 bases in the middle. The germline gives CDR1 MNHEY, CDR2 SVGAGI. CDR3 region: CASSTSLSLGETQYF. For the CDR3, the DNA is TGTGCCAGCAGCACAAGCCTATCCCTTGGGGAGACCCAGTACTTC.

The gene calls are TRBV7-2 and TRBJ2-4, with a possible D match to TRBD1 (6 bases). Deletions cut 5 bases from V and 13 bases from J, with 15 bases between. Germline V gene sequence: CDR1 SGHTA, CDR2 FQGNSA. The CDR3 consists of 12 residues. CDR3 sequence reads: CASSLNREEQYF. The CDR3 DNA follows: TGTGCCAGCAGCCTAAACAGGGAAGAGCAGTACTTC.

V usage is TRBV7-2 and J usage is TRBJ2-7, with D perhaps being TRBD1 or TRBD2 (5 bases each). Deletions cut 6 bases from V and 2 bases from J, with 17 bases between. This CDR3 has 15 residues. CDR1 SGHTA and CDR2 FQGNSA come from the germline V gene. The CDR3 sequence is CASSYGTLRTYEQYF. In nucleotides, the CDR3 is TGTGCCAGCAGTTACGGGACGCTTAGGACCTACGAGCAGTACTTC.

Here the CDR3 DNA reads TGCAGTGCCCCCGGGACAGGGATATATCAGCCCCAGCATTTT. This codes for CSAPGTGIYQPQHF. The J gene is TRBJ1-5, the V gene TRBV20-1, with TRBD1 identical over 9 bases. Looked up from germline, CDR1 is DFQATT and CDR2 is SNEGSKA (reference sequence). The V gene end was trimmed by 6 bases and the J gene end by 5 bases; junction bases not matched to a gene: 8. The CDR3 totals 14 residues.

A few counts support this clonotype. The CDR3 DNA follows: TGTGCCAGCAGTGAAGCGGGCGGCGAGCAGTACTTC. Amino acid sequence: CASSEAGGEQYF. J is TRBJ2-5 and V is TRBV2; D is unresolved. The tail of the sequence fits TRBJ2-7 better, so the J call may be wrong. Germline V gives CDR1 SNHLY, CDR2 FYNNEI. The length of the CDR3 is 12 residues.

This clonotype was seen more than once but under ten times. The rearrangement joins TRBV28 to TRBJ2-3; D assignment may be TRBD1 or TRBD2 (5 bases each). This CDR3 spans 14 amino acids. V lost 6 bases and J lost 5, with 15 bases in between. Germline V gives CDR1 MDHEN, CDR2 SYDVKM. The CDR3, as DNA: TGTGCCAGCAGAGGCCCGGTGGGGGTAGATACGCAGTATTTT. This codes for CASRGPVGVDTQYF.

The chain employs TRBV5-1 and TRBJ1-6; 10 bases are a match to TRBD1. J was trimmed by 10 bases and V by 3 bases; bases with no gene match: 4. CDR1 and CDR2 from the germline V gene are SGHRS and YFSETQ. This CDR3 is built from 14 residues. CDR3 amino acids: CASSSGQGHSPLHF. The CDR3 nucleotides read TGCGCCAGCAGCTCGGGACAGGGGCACTCACCCCTCCACTTT. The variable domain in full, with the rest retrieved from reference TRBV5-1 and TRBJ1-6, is KAGVTQTPRYLIKTRGQQVTLSCSPISGHRSVSWYQQTPGQGLQFLFEYFSETQRNKGNFPGRFSGRQFSNSRSEMNVSTLELGDSALYLCASSSGQGHSPLHFGNGTRLTVT.

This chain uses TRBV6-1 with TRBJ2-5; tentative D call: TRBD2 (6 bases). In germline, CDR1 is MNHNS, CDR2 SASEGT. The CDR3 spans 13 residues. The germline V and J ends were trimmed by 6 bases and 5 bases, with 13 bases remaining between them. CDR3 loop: CASRGEAGETQYF. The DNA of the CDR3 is TGTGCCAGCAGGGGGGAGGCTGGTGAGACCCAGTACTTC.